This T cell receptor (beta chain) was profiled in a study of radiation and T cells in renal cell carcinoma. Study-wide points: Top tumor clonotypes rose in blood 2 weeks post-radiation, then contracted. Baseline intratumoral clonotype presence is unknown without pretreatment biopsies.

On this clone: As yet, its antigen is unknown.

Per germline, CDR1 SGDLS and CDR2 YYNGEE. The length of the CDR3 is 16 residues. Trimming at V came to 4 bases and at J to 2 bases, leaving 7 bases not matched to a gene. Regarding time point: blood 2 weeks post-SBRT. Noted treatment: 15 Gy SBRT to primary tumor, nephrectomy 4 weeks later. Serial blood draws occurred at baseline and 2 and 4 weeks post-SBRT. This renal cell carcinoma was of the clear cell type. The repertoire was sequenced with immunoSEQ multiplex PCR; TCRdb's copy has only in-frame clones and lacks some. The sample has 150,000 to 180,000 clones; around 90% are singletons. The starting material was blood, obtained from a patient whose treatment included radiotherapy and nephrectomy. This receptor was taken from a woman between 45 and 60 years old with renal cell carcinoma. The chain is built from TRBV9 and TRBJ2-4; 9 positions agree with TRBD1. CDR3 protein: CASSWGQGVTKNIQYF. The CDR3 region has the DNA TGTGCCAGCAGCTGGGGACAGGGAGTAACCAAAAACATTCAGTACTTC.